The 9 T cell receptor beta chains reported below all come from one sample, sequenced in a study of blood T cell repertoires in COVID-19. The assay was immunoSEQ multiplex PCR, and TCRdb's table has in-frame clones only and misses some. The sample carries roughly 250,000 clones, less than 85% recorded once. Sequenced: peripheral blood. The receptors stem from a woman of 80 years or more with active or convalescent COVID-19.

The rearrangement joins TRBV5-1 to TRBJ2-2, with D uncertain. The V gene's germline CDR1 is SGHRS and CDR2 YFSETQ. Trimming took off 0 bases at V and 4 bases at J, with 16 bases between the two ends. This CDR3 spans 17 amino acids. The CDR3 sequence: CASSLGSGFASTGELFF. In DNA, the CDR3 is TGCGCCAGCAGCTTGGGGTCAGGATTTGCGTCCACCGGGGAGCTGTTTTTT.

This clone was recorded once. V is TRBV6-1 and J is TRBJ2-3; 9 positions agree with TRBD2. V trimming: 3 bases; J trimming: 1 base; junction bases outside the gene matches: 8. The CDR3 runs to 17 residues. In germline, CDR1 is MNHNS, CDR2 SASEGT. The CDR3, as DNA: TGTGCCAGCAGTGACCCTAGCGGGATAGGAGGCACAGATACGCAGTATTTT. This encodes CASSDPSGIGGTDTQYF.

This rearrangement joins TRBV28 to TRBJ1-4, with 7 positions matching TRBD1. The CDR3 is 14 residues long. After removal of 8 bases from V and 8 bases from J, the junction contained 11 bases not matched to a gene. Germline CDR1 is MDHEN and CDR2 is SYDVKM. The CDR3 nucleotides read TGTGCCAGCGGGAACGAAGGGACAGCCGAAAAACTGTTTTTT. This codes for CASGNEGTAEKLFF.

This rearrangement joins TRBV2 to TRBJ1-5; 10 nucleotides line up with TRBD1. The CDR3 loop spans 15 amino acids. Unmatched junction bases numbered 5, after V lost 6 bases and J lost 3 bases. Germline CDR1 is SNHLY and CDR2 is FYNNEI. CDR3 sequence (DNA): TGTGCCAGCAGGGGGGGGACAGGGGACAATCAGCCCCAGCATTTT. Residues: CASRGGTGDNQPQHF.

This clone appeared a few times. The V gene is TRBV15, the J gene TRBJ1-2, with 9 bases matching TRBD1. Germline CDR1 and CDR2: LNHNV and YYDKDF (reference sequence). The CDR3 consists of 14 residues. The V segment lost 6 bases and the J segment 6 bases; nucleotides outside the gene matches: 8. DNA of the CDR3: TGTGCCACCAGAGGTACCGGGACAGGGAATGGCTACACCTTC. Its protein is CATRGTGTGNGYTF.

The gene calls are TRBV18 and TRBJ1-1; 10 nucleotides align to TRBD1. CDR3 length: 15 amino acids. Trimming removed 4 bases from V and 3 bases from J; junction bases left unmatched: 5. Germline V gene lookup returns CDR1 KGHSH and CDR2 LQKENI. The CDR3: CASSRRTGGDTEAFF. CDR3 DNA sequence: TGTGCCAGCTCACGACGGACAGGGGGGGACACTGAAGCTTTCTTT.

This clone was seen only once. CDR3 bases: TGCGCCAGCAAAAACAGGGGGACTCGCGACACTGAAGCTTTCTTT. Translated: CASKNRGTRDTEAFF. The chain combines TRBV5-1 with TRBJ1-1; 8 bases fit TRBD1. V gave up 6 bases and J gave up 3 bases; unmatched junction bases: 10. This CDR3 spans 15 amino acids. The V gene's germline CDR1 is SGHRS and CDR2 YFSETQ.

The chain recombines TRBV6-5 with TRBJ1-5; TRBD1 agrees at 8 bases. The CDR3 extends over 14 amino acids. The germline V gene encodes CDR1 MNHEY and CDR2 SVGAGI. Trimming took 9 bases from V and 1 from J; bases not matched to a gene: 5. The CDR3 here is CASQDRASNQPQHF. CDR3 nucleotide sequence: TGTGCCAGTCAGGACAGGGCAAGCAATCAGCCCCAGCATTTT.

V usage is TRBV4-1 and J usage is TRBJ2-2, with 12 bases matching TRBD2. Germline V gene data show CDR1 as MGHRA and CDR2 as YSYEKL. J lost 0 bases, V lost 4 bases, and 9 bases had no gene match. The CDR3 has 19 amino acids. This CDR3 reads CASSPLTWTSGANTGELFF. In nucleotides, the CDR3 is TGCGCCAGCAGCCCCCTCACCTGGACTAGCGGGGCGAACACCGGGGAGCTGTTTTTT.